The 24 T cell receptor beta chains below come from one sample, sequenced in a study of OX40 agonist ivuxolimab in advanced cancers. Libraries were prepared by immunoSEQ multiplex PCR; TCRdb keeps only in-frame clonotypes and omits some of them. This sample has approximately 99,000 clones, with about 91% found just once. The input for sequencing was CD4+ or CD8+ T cells sorted from blood, taken in a trial of the OX40 agonist ivuxolimab. The source of these receptors is an adult with an advanced solid tumor such as melanoma, head and neck, liver or kidney cancer.

The genes are TRBV11-2 and TRBJ2-2; 9 positions agree with TRBD2. The CDR3 contains 17 residues. Germline V CDR1 and CDR2: SGHAT, FQNNGV. Germline trimming cut 3 bases from V and 0 bases from J; bases unmatched to any gene: 5. The CDR3 protein is CASSFLAGASNTGELFF. As DNA, the CDR3 is TGTGCCAGCAGCTTTTTAGCGGGGGCCTCGAACACCGGGGAGCTGTTTTTT.

This sequence joins TRBV6-4 and TRBJ1-1; D is possibly TRBD1 (5 bases). Trimming removed 6 bases at V and 2 bases at J, with 10 bases between. CDR3 length: 13 residues. In germline, CDR1 is MRHNA, CDR2 SNTAGT. CDR3 residues: CASSRESNTEAFF. In nucleotides, the CDR3 is TGTGCCAGCAGCAGGGAGTCAAACACTGAAGCTTTCTTT.

The chain couples TRBV1 to TRBJ1-1; the table's D gene call, TRBD1, was not cross checked with the DNA. TRBV1 is flagged as a pseudogene. This CDR3 spans 16 amino acids. Written as DNA, the CDR3 is TGCACCAGCAGCCCTCGGACAGTCTCCTTGAACACTGAAGCTTTCTTT. This gives the protein CTSSPRTVSLNTEAFF.

The chain carries TRBV27 and TRBJ2-2; 7 bases align to TRBD1. After removal of 10 bases from V and 0 bases from J, the junction contained 5 bases not matched to a gene. Germline V gives CDR1 MNHEY, CDR2 SMNVEV (reference sequence). The CDR3 covers 14 residues. The CDR3 loop is CATRQGPNTGELFF. In DNA form, the CDR3 reads TGTGCCACCAGACAGGGCCCGAACACCGGGGAGCTGTTTTTT.

The chain combines TRBV10-2 with TRBJ2-5; D remains ambiguous. The germline CDR1 and CDR2 sequences are WSHSY and SAAADI. The CDR3 runs 11 residues. V gave up 3 bases and J gave up 4 bases, with 3 bases separating them. The CDR3 sequence: CASSELETQYF. The CDR3 DNA is TGCGCCAGCAGTGAACTAGAGACCCAGTACTTC.

J is TRBJ2-1 and V is TRBV28, with 9 bases aligning to TRBD2. J gave up 0 bases and V 6 bases, and 9 bases lay outside the gene matches. The CDR3 covers 17 residues. Germline-derived CDR1 and CDR2 are MDHEN and SYDVKM. The CDR3 is CASSPFTSGSSYNEQFF. The CDR3 DNA reads as TGTGCCAGCAGCCCGTTTACTAGCGGGTCCTCCTACAATGAGCAGTTCTTC.

The rearrangement uses TRBV18 and TRBJ2-1; perhaps TRBD2 as D (6 bases). The CDR3 extends over 14 amino acids. Germline values: CDR1 KGHSH, CDR2 LQKENI. V gave up 2 bases and J gave up 8 bases, with 13 bases separating them. The CDR3 DNA reads TGTGCCAGCTCACCAAGCCTAGCGTTTTATGAGCAGTTCTTC. It codes for CASSPSLAFYEQFF.

The genes are TRBV30 and TRBJ2-7, with D tentatively TRBD2 (5 bases). The V end lost 1 base, the J end lost 3 bases, and 7 bases lay between the germline ends. Looked up from germline, CDR1 is GTSNPN and CDR2 is SVGIG (reference sequence). The CDR3 spans 12 residues. CDR3 sequence (DNA): TGTGCCTGGAGTGCCGGGATCTACGAGCAGTACTTC. Its protein is CAWSAGIYEQYF. Using reference TRBV30 and TRBJ2-7 for the parts outside the CDR3, the full variable domain is SQTIHQWPATLVQPVGSPLSLECTVEGTSNPNLYWYRQAAGRGLQLLFYSVGIGQISSEVPQNLSASRPQDRQFILSSKKLLLSDSGFYLCAWSAGIYEQYFGPGTRLTVT.

The V call is TRBV7-8, the J call TRBJ2-1, with TRBD2 matching 9 bases. The V and J ends lost 5 bases and 7 bases, in that order; junction bases with no gene match: 9. This CDR3 spans 15 amino acids. Germline V gene data show CDR1 as SGHVS and CDR2 as FQNEAQ. The chain's CDR3 is CASSPQRGAGNEQFF. The CDR3 DNA sequence: TGTGCCAGCAGCCCCCAGCGGGGGGCGGGTAATGAGCAGTTCTTC.

V and J are TRBV6-5 and TRBJ2-6; possible D gene TRBD2, 5 bases. The CDR3 is 14 residues long. Germline CDR1 MNHEY, CDR2 SVGAGI. V shed 6 bases and J shed 1 base, with 7 bases lying between them. The CDR3 reads CASREDSGANVLTF. The CDR3 DNA follows: TGTGCCAGCAGGGAGGATTCTGGGGCCAACGTCCTGACTTTC.

The chain joins TRBV4-1 to TRBJ1-3; no clear D. CDR1 MGHRA and CDR2 YSYEKL come from the germline V gene. The V end was cut by 0 bases, the J end by 0 bases, with 18 bases between. CDR3 size: 19 residues. CDR3 amino acids: CASSQEYGRTKGSGNTIYF. In DNA, the CDR3 is TGCGCCAGCAGCCAAGAATACGGCCGAACTAAGGGCTCTGGAAACACCATATATTTT.

The chain couples TRBV7-9 to TRBJ2-5, with 7 bases lining up with TRBD1. CDR1 is SEHNR, CDR2 FQNEAQ, per germline (reference sequence). The ends lost 1 base at V and 1 base at J; junction bases unmatched: 0. The CDR3 contains 14 residues. CDR3 loop: CASSLEGAQETQYF. DNA of the CDR3: TGTGCCAGCAGCTTAGAGGGGGCCCAAGAGACCCAGTACTTC.

This sequence joins TRBV6-5 and TRBJ1-2, with 7 nucleotides matching TRBD1. Trimming took 5 bases from V and 4 from J; bases not matched to a gene: 4. This CDR3 has 13 residues. Germline CDR1 MNHEY, CDR2 SVGAGI. The CDR3 nucleotides read TGTGCCAGCAGTCAGCGGGACAGCTATGGCTACACCTTC. This gives the protein CASSQRDSYGYTF.

The V and J genes are TRBV10-3 and TRBJ2-2, with 7 bases fitting TRBD2. The CDR3 runs to 16 residues. CDR1 ENHRY and CDR2 SYGVKD come from the germline V gene. Trimming at V came to 5 bases and at J to 4 bases, leaving 10 bases not matched to a gene. The CDR3 loop reads CAISLTSQGATGELFF. The CDR3 DNA is TGTGCCATCAGTTTGACTAGCCAAGGGGCCACCGGGGAGCTGTTTTTT.

This clone was detected only once. The chain has TRBV27 and TRBJ2-1; D is possibly TRBD2 (7 bases). The CDR3 covers 16 residues. Germline V gene data show CDR1 as MNHEY and CDR2 as SMNVEV (reference sequence). Trimming removed 3 bases at V and 6 bases at J, with 18 bases between. CDR3 protein: CASSFGPGGRRNEQFF. CDR3 coding DNA: TGTGCCAGCAGTTTTGGGCCCGGGGGGCGCCGCAATGAGCAGTTCTTC.

The V and J genes are TRBV6-5 and TRBJ2-3; the match to TRBD1 covers 7 bases. The ends lost 6 bases at V and 0 bases at J; junction bases unmatched: 3. The CDR3 runs to 14 residues. Germline V CDR1 and CDR2: MNHEY, SVGAGI. CDR3 amino acids: CASSRDSSTDTQYF. The CDR3 bases are TGTGCCAGCAGCAGGGACAGTAGCACAGATACGCAGTATTTT.

V gene TRBV7-2 combines with J gene TRBJ2-7, with TRBD1 matching 7 bases. J gave up 0 bases and V 5 bases, and 7 bases lay outside the gene matches. The CDR3 has 15 amino acids. Germline CDR1 and CDR2: SGHTA and FQGNSA. The CDR3 is CASSQWAGGSYEQYF. The CDR3 bases are TGTGCCAGCAGCCAATGGGCAGGGGGCTCCTACGAGCAGTACTTC.

The chain joins TRBV9 to TRBJ2-3; D could derive from TRBD1 or TRBD2 (5 bases each). This CDR3 is built from 16 residues. V was trimmed by 0 bases and J by 0 bases, leaving 11 bases between them. Germline V gives CDR1 SGDLS, CDR2 YYNGEE. The CDR3 region has the DNA TGTGCCAGCAGCGTAGTCGGGGCTTGGAGCACAGATACGCAGTATTTT. It translates to CASSVVGAWSTDTQYF. Together with reference TRBV9 and TRBJ2-3, the CDR3 gives the full variable domain: DSGVTQTPKHLITATGQRVTLRCSPRSGDLSVYWYQQSLDQGLQFLIQYYNGEERAKGNILERFSAQQFPDLHSELNLSSLELGDSALYFCASSVVGAWSTDTQYFGPGTRLTVL.

This clone occurred a few times. The V call is TRBV25-1, the J call TRBJ1-4; TRBD1 matches 7 bases. This CDR3 region has 14 residues. Germline V CDR1 and CDR2: MGHDK, SYGVNS. Trimming at V came to 6 bases and at J to 7 bases, leaving 8 bases not matched to a gene. In DNA form, the CDR3 reads TGTGCCAGCAGCAGACAGGGTCGGTTTGAAAAACTGTTTTTT. Encoded protein: CASSRQGRFEKLFF.

This clone was picked up one time. The CDR3 nucleotides are TGTGCCAGCAGAGACCCCGGGAGGGACGAGCAGTACTTC. It yields the protein CASRDPGRDEQYF. This chain connects TRBV6-1 to TRBJ2-7, with 8 positions matching TRBD2. Germline loops: CDR1 MNHNS, CDR2 SASEGT. The CDR3 is 13 residues long. After removal of 6 bases from V and 5 bases from J, the junction contained 6 bases not matched to a gene.

The rearrangement joins TRBV5-4 to TRBJ1-6, with 7 positions matching TRBD1. The CDR3 contains 15 residues. After removal of 3 bases from V and 0 bases from J, the junction contained 0 bases not matched to a gene. Germline V CDR1 and CDR2: SGHNT, YYREEE (reference sequence). As DNA, the CDR3 is TGTGCCAGCAGCTGGGACAGCTCCTATAATTCACCCCTCCACTTT. Translation gives CASSWDSSYNSPLHF.

V and J are TRBV10-3 and TRBJ1-5; D is unresolved. Trimming left V 3 bases short and J 4 bases short, with 4 bases between. From germline, CDR1 is ENHRY and CDR2 SYGVKD. There are 12 residues in the CDR3. In DNA, the CDR3 is TGTGCCATCAGTGACAGTAATCAGCCCCAGCATTTT. Its translation: CAISDSNQPQHF.

The chain links TRBV5-1 to TRBJ2-3; a possible D gene is TRBD1 (5 bases). V was trimmed by 0 bases and J by 2 bases, leaving 10 bases between them. This CDR3 contains 15 residues. CDR1 is SGHRS, CDR2 YFSETQ, per germline. CDR3 DNA sequence: TGCGCCAGCAGCTTGGATGTGGGGCTCACAGATACGCAGTATTTT. Translation: CASSLDVGLTDTQYF.

This clone has a single count. This rearrangement joins TRBV5-1 to TRBJ2-5; 14 nucleotides line up with TRBD2. The J call may be mistaken, given a closer DNA end match to TRBJ2-7. CDR1 and CDR2 (germline): SGHRS, YFSETQ. The length of the CDR3 is 17 residues. The CDR3 protein is CASSFGTSGRIPYEQYF. DNA for the CDR3: TGCGCCAGCAGCTTTGGGACTAGCGGGAGAATCCCCTACGAGCAGTACTTC.